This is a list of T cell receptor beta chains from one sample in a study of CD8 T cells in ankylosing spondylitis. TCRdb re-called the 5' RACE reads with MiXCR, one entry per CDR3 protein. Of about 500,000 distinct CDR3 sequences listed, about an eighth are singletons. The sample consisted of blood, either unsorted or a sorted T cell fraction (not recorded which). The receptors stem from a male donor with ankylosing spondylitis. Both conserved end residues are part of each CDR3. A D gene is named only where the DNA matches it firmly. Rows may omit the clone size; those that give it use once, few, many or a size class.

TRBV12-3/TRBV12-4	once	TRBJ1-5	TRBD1	TGTGCCAGCAGTTTAGTGACAGGGGGAATGGGTGGCCTCAATCAGCCCCAGCATTTT	CASSLVTGGMGGLNQPQHF
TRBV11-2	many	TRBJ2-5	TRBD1	TGTGCCAGCAGCTTGGACAGGGCAGAGACCCAGTACTTC	CASSLDRAETQYF
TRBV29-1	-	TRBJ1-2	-	TGCAGCGTTGAGTGGAGATATGGCTACACCTTC	CSVEWRYGYTF
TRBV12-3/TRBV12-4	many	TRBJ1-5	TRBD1	TGTGCCAGCACCTTAGGACAGGGATATCAGCCCCAGCATTTT	CASTLGQGYQPQHF
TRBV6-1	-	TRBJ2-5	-	TGTGCCAGCAGTATTACAGGGCTTGTCGGCGAGACCCAGTACTTC	CASSITGLVGETQYF
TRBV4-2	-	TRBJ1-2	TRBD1	TGTGCCAGCAGCCAAGATTCAGGGGGCTGGTATGGCTACACCTTC	CASSQDSGGWYGYTF
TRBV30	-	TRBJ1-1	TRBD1	TGTGCCTGGAGAGGGGGCAAGGACAGTGAAGCTTTCTTT	CAWRGGKDSEAFF
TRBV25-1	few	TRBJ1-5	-	TGTGCCAGCAGTGAATCCACCTTGAGTAGCAATCAGCCCCAGCATTTT	CASSESTLSSNQPQHF
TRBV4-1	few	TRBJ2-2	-	TGCGCCAGCAGCCGTAAGAGCTTAGACCATAACACCGGGGAGCTGTTTTTT	CASSRKSLDHNTGELFF
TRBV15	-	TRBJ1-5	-	TGTGCCACCAGCAGAGGGGGGGGGGAAGATCAGCCCCAGCATTTT	CATSRGGGEDQPQHF
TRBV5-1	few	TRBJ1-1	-	TGCGCCAGCAGCCGCGAGGGCGTCGGTGAAGCTTTCTTT	CASSREGVGEAFF
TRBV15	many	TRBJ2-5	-	TGTGCCACCAGCAGAGAGTTAGGATGGGGAGAGACCCAGTACTTC	CATSRELGWGETQYF
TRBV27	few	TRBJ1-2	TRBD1	TGTGCCAGCAGTTTACTGGGACAGGGGGCGTATGGCTACACCTTC	CASSLLGQGAYGYTF
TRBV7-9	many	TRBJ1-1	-	TGTGCCAGCAGCTTCCCCGAAAGGGACATGAACACTGAAGCTTTCTTT	CASSFPERDMNTEAFF
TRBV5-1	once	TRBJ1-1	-	TGCGCCAGCAGCTTGGGGCAAGTGCCTCTGAACACTGAAGCTTTCTTT	CASSLGQVPLNTEAFF
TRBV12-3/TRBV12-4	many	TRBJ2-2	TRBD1	TGTGCCAGCAGCCTGGGACAGGGTTACACCGGGGAGCTGTTTTTT	CASSLGQGYTGELFF
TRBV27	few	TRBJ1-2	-	TGTGCCAGCAGCTGGGACTCCTCCTATGGCTACACCTTC	CASSWDSSYGYTF
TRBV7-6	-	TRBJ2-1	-	TGTGCCAGCAGCTTATTTGGAGTGGGTGAGCAGTTCTTC	CASSLFGVGEQFF
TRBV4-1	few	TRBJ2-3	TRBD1	TGCGCCAGCAGCCAAGATAATCCCCTAGGACAGGGGGGCCCTTTAGACACAGATACGCAGTATTTT	CASSQDNPLGQGGPLDTDTQYF
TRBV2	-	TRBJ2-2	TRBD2	TGTGCCAGAGCTAGCGGGAGTACCGGGGAGCTGTTTTTT	CARASGSTGELFF
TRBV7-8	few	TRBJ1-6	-	TGTGCCAGCACCCAGGGTCCGGGATTGACCGATTCACCCCTCCACTTT	CASTQGPGLTDSPLHF
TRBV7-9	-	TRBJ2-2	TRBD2	TGTGCCAGCAGCCCCCCTTTGACTAGCGGGGTCGGGGAGCTGTTTTTT	CASSPPLTSGVGELFF
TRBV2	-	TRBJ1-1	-	TGTGCCAGCATCGGGGTGAACACTGAAGCTTTCTTT	CASIGVNTEAFF
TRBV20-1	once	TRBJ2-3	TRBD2	TGCAGTGCTCCAATAGCGGGAGGAGATACGCAGTATTTT	CSAPIAGGDTQYF
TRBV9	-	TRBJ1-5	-	TGTGCCAGCAGCGCCTCGACAGAGAATCAGCCCCAGCATTTT	CASSASTENQPQHF
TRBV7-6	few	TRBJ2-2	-	TGTGCATCCTGGGGGGACACCAACACCGGGGAGCTGTTTTTT	CASWGDTNTGELFF
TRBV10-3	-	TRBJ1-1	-	TGTGCCACCATAAGGAGGGAGGGGACTGAAGCTTTCTTT	CATIRREGTEAFF
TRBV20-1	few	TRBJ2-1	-	TGCAGTGCTAGCCGCCTACATAACAATGAGCAGTTCTTC	CSASRLHNNEQFF
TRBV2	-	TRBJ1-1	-	TGTGCCAGCACCCAATGGGGGGGGCTCACTGAAGCTTTCTTT	CASTQWGGLTEAFF
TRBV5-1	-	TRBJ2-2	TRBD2	TGCGCCAGCAGGCCCACTAGCGACACCGAAGTCCGGGAGCTGTTTTTT	CASRPTSDTEVRELFF
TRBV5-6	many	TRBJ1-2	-	TGTGCCAGCAGCCAGACAGAGCTCTATGGCTACACCTTC	CASSQTELYGYTF
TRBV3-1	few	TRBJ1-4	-	TGTGCCAGCAGCCAAGATTCCCTGAGGGAAAAACTGTTTTTT	CASSQDSLREKLFF
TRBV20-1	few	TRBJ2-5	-	TGCAGTGCTAGAGATTCCAAGGGGGGCTTCCAAGAGACCCAGTACTTC	CSARDSKGGFQETQYF
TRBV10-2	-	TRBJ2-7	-	TGCGCCAGCAGTAGAGCCAGAGGGGCTAGCGAGCAGTACTTC	CASSRARGASEQYF
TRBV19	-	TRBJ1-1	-	TGTGCCTCGAGGGCCGGGCTTAAGGCCCTGAACACTGAAGCTTTCTTT	CASRAGLKALNTEAFF
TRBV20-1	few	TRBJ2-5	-	TGCAGTGCCTCAATGGGGGAGGTCTACATCACGGAGACCCAGTACTTC	CSASMGEVYITETQYF
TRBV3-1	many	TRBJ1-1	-	TGTGCCAGCACTGTAAGGACGGGTGAAGCTTTCTTT	CASTVRTGEAFF
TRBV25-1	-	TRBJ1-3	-	TGTGCCAGCAGTGGCGGAACCGGGACCTTCTCTGGAAACACCATATATTTT	CASSGGTGTFSGNTIYF
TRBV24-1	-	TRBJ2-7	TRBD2	TGTGCCACCAGTGATTCCGGGACTAAGACCTACGAGCAGTACTTC	CATSDSGTKTYEQYF
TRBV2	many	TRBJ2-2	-	TGTGCCAGCAAGGGGGAGGGCACCGGGGAGCTGTTTTTT	CASKGEGTGELFF
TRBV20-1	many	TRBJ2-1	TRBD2	TGCAGTGCTAGAGATAAGGTGGCGGGAGGCCTCTCTTACAATGAGCAGTTCTTC	CSARDKVAGGLSYNEQFF
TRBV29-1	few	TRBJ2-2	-	TGCAGCGTTGAAGCCAGTACGAACACCGGGGAGCTGTTTTTT	CSVEASTNTGELFF
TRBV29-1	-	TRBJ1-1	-	TGCAGCGTTTATGACAGATCTGCTGAAGCTTTCTTT	CSVYDRSAEAFF
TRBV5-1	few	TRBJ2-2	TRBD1	TGCGCCAGCAGCATTGCGCCGGGACAGGTGAACACCGGGGAGCTGTTTTTT	CASSIAPGQVNTGELFF
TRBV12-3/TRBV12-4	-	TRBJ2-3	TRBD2	TGTGCCAGCAGTTATGGGAGGGCCTCGATAGATACGCAGTATTTT	CASSYGRASIDTQYF
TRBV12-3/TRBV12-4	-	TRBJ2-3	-	TGTGCCAGCAACCCTCGGGGAGGCACAGATACGCAGTATTTT	CASNPRGGTDTQYF
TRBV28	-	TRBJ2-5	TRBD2	TGTGCCAGCAGATTACCAACTAGCGGGAAAGAGACCCAGTACTTC	CASRLPTSGKETQYF
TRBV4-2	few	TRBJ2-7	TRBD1	TGTGCCAGCAGCCAAGATGGGAACAGGGGGCCCTCCTACGAGCAGTACTTC	CASSQDGNRGPSYEQYF
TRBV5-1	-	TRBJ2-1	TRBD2	TGCGCCAGCAGCTTATCTAGCGGGTTGTACTCCTACAATGAGCAGTTCTTC	CASSLSSGLYSYNEQFF
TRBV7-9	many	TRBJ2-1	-	TGTGCCAGCAGCTCACCACTCAATGAGCAGTTCTTC	CASSSPLNEQFF
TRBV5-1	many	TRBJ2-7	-	TGCGCCAGCAGCAGTCCCGGACAAGGAGCCTACGAGCAGTACTTC	CASSSPGQGAYEQYF
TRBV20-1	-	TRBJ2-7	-	TGCAGTGCCCGGGGATCGGGGTCCTACGAGCAGTACTTC	CSARGSGSYEQYF
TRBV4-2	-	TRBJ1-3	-	TGTGCCAGCAGCTCCGACCCTCAGGCTGGAAACACCATATATTTT	CASSSDPQAGNTIYF
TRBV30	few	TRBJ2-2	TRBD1	TGTGCCTGGGCCGGGACAGGGGGCTGGGGCACCGGGGAGCTGTTTTTT	CAWAGTGGWGTGELFF
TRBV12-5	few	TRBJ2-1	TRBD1	TGTGCTAGTGGTTTGGGACAGGGGTTCAATGAGCAGTTCTTC	CASGLGQGFNEQFF
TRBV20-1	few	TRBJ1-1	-	TGCAGTGCTAACTCGGCCATTTGGGGAAGCACTGAAGCTTTCTTT	CSANSAIWGSTEAFF
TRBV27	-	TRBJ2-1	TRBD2	TGTGCCAGCAGTTATAGCGGGCCCTACAATGAGCAGTTCTTC	CASSYSGPYNEQFF
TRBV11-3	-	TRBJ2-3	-	TGTGCCAGCAGCTCAAGCGGAGGGGAACCAGATACGCAGTATTTT	CASSSSGGEPDTQYF
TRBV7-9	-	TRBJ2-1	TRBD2	TGTGCCAGCAGCTTACCTAGCGGGTTATACAATGAGCAGTTCTTC	CASSLPSGLYNEQFF